A selection of T cell receptor beta chains follows, all from one sample in a study of cytomegalovirus exposure and HLA in healthy donors. The assay was immunoSEQ multiplex PCR, and TCRdb's table has in-frame clones only and misses some. The table includes about 190,000 clones, around 85% detected once. The sequencing input was PBMCs. The origin of the receptors is a man aged 50 to 59 in good health and CMV-seronegative. Each CDR3 is given without its conserved first and last residue. The order of the fields is J gene, V gene, D gene, CDR3 protein. A D gene is named only where the DNA matches it firmly.

j_call: TRBJ1-3; v_call: TRBV7-9; d_call: -; cdr3_aa: ATLLRNTIY
j_call: TRBJ1-3; v_call: TRBV7-9; d_call: TRBD1; cdr3_aa: ASSLNEGASGNTIY
j_call: TRBJ1-2; v_call: TRBV5-1; d_call: TRBD1; cdr3_aa: ASSWAGGTGDTLANGYT
j_call: TRBJ1-1; v_call: TRBV27; d_call: TRBD1; cdr3_aa: ASSPRQGGTEAF
j_call: TRBJ1-5; v_call: TRBV5-1; d_call: -; cdr3_aa: ASSIGGGQPQH
j_call: TRBJ1-1; v_call: TRBV18; d_call: TRBD1; cdr3_aa: ASSPLDRGPTNTEAF
j_call: TRBJ2-5; v_call: TRBV7-2; d_call: -; cdr3_aa: ASSLPRVLQETQY
j_call: TRBJ2-1; v_call: TRBV19; d_call: TRBD1; cdr3_aa: ASSPSDRGGQF
j_call: TRBJ2-7; v_call: TRBV20-1; d_call: TRBD2; cdr3_aa: SARLADEQY
j_call: TRBJ2-1; v_call: TRBV9; d_call: -; cdr3_aa: ASSVGSGFGNEQF
j_call: TRBJ1-1; v_call: TRBV9; d_call: -; cdr3_aa: ASRAQGFNTEAF
j_call: TRBJ1-1; v_call: TRBV27; d_call: TRBD1; cdr3_aa: ASRRDRGHTEAF
j_call: TRBJ2-5; v_call: TRBV19; d_call: TRBD2; cdr3_aa: ASSIRSRGAFPTQY
j_call: TRBJ2-5; v_call: TRBV4-1; d_call: TRBD1; cdr3_aa: ASRPGTGVWETQY
j_call: TRBJ1-5; v_call: TRBV2; d_call: -; cdr3_aa: ASSVIDNQPQH
j_call: TRBJ2-7; v_call: TRBV13; d_call: TRBD1; cdr3_aa: ASSPGQGAYEQY
j_call: TRBJ2-1; v_call: TRBV7-9; d_call: -; cdr3_aa: ASIREGVAPYNEQF
j_call: TRBJ1-1; v_call: TRBV14; d_call: -; cdr3_aa: ASSQEHGREAF
j_call: TRBJ2-1; v_call: TRBV5-6; d_call: -; cdr3_aa: ASSSGDYNEQF
j_call: TRBJ2-3; v_call: TRBV20-1; d_call: -; cdr3_aa: SATTDTQY
j_call: TRBJ2-7; v_call: TRBV6-5; d_call: TRBD2; cdr3_aa: ASRSPGLVLEQY
j_call: TRBJ2-1; v_call: TRBV27; d_call: TRBD1; cdr3_aa: ASKRGQRVHNEQF
j_call: -; v_call: TRBV27; d_call: -; cdr3_aa: ASSLRTVGVEQY
j_call: TRBJ2-7; v_call: TRBV9; d_call: -; cdr3_aa: ASSSNGDTSYEQY
j_call: TRBJ2-2; v_call: TRBV7-2; d_call: TRBD1; cdr3_aa: ASRDRALSRSGELF
j_call: TRBJ2-1; v_call: TRBV7-9; d_call: TRBD1; cdr3_aa: ASSFPTGNYNEQF
j_call: TRBJ1-3; v_call: TRBV21-1; d_call: -; cdr3_aa: ASRWAQNSGNTIY
j_call: TRBJ2-3; v_call: TRBV9; d_call: -; cdr3_aa: ASTTGDTDTQY